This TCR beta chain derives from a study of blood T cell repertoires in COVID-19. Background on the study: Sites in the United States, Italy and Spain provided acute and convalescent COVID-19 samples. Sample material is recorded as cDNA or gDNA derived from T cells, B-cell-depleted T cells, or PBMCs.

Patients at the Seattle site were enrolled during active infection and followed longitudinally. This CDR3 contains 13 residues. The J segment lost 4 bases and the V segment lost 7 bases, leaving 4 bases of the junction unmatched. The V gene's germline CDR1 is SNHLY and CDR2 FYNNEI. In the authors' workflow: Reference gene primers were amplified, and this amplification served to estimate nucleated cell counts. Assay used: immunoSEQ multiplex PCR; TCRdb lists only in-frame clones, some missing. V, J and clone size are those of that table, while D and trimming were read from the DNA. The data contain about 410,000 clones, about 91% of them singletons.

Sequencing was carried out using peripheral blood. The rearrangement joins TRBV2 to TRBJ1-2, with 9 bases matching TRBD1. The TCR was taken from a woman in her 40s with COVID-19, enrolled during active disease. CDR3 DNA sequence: TGTGCCAGCAATTTACAGGGGGCCTATGGCTACACCTTC. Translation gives CASNLQGAYGYTF.